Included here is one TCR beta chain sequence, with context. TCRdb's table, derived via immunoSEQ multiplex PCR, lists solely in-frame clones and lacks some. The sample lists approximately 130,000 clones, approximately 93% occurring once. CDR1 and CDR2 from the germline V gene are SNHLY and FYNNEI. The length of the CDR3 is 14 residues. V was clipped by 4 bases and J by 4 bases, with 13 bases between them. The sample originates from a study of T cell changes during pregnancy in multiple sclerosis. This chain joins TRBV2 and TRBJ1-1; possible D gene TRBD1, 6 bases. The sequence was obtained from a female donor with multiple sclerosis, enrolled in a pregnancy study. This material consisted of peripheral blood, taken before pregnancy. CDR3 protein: CASSVRTEGTEAFF. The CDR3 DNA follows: TGTGCCAGCAGTGTCCGGACAGAGGGCACTGAAGCTTTCTTT.